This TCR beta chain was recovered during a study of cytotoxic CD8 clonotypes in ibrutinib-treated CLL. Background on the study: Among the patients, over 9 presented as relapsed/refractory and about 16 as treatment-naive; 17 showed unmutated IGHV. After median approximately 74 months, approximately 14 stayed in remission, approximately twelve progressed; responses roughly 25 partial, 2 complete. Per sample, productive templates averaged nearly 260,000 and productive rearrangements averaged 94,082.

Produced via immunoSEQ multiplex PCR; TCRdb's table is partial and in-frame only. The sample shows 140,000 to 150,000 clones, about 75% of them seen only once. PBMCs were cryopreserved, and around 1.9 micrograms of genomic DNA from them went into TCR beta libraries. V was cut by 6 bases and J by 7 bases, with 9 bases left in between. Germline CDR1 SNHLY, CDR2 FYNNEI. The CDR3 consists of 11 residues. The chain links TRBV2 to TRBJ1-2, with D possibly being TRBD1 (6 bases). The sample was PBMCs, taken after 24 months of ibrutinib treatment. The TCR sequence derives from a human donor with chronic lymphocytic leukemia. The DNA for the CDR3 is TGTGCCAGCAGGATGGACAGTGGCTACACCTTC. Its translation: CASRMDSGYTF.